This TCR beta chain was obtained from a study of tumor and adjacent non-tumor tissue in lung cancer. About the research overall: Patients were aged roughly 30 to 76, approximately 11 men and 4 to 6 women, stage I to III.

The CDR3 loop spans 14 amino acids. The germline CDR1 and CDR2 sequences are MNHEY and SVGEGT. With 6 bases removed from V and 10 bases from J, the gap between germline ends came to 16 bases. A modified ARM-PCR protocol with three rounds of nested PCR amplified TCRbeta. TCRdb passed the multiplex PCR reads through MiXCR, listing each CDR3 protein once. The sample contains 70,000 to 80,000 distinct CDR3 sequences, roughly two thirds of which appear only once. This sample's RNA came from whole unsorted tissue. By share, this clonotype ranks as medium-sized. Material for sequencing was lung tumor tissue. The TCR sequence derives from a woman aged 40 to 50 with non-small cell lung cancer. The J gene is TRBJ1-6, the V gene TRBV6-2 or TRBV6-3; D is possibly TRBD1 (6 bases). CDR3 protein: CASRPRQDLSPLHF. DNA of the CDR3: TGTGCCAGCAGGCCGAGACAGGATCTCTCACCCCTCCACTTT.